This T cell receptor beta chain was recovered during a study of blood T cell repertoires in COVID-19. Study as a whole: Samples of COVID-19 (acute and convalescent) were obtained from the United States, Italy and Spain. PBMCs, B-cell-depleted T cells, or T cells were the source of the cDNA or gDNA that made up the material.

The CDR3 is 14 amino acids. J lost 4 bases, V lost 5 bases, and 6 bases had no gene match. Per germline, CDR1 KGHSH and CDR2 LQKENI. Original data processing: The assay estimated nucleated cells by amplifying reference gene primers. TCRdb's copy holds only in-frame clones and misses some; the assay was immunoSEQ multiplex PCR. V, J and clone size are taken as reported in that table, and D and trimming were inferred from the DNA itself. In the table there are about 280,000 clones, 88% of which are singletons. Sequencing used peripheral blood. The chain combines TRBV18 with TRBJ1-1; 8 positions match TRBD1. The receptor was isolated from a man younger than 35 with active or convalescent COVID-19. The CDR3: CASSSRTGPTEAFF. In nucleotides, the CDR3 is TGTGCCAGCTCATCCCGGACAGGGCCCACTGAAGCTTTCTTT.